This T cell receptor (beta chain) comes out of a study of blood T cell repertoires in COVID-19. Across the study: Nucleic acid was either cDNA or gDNA, and it came from T cells, B-cell-depleted T cells, or PBMCs.

In the source study's methods: The assay estimated nucleated cells by amplifying reference gene primers. The method was immunoSEQ multiplex PCR; TCRdb's version includes in-frame clones alone and lacks a portion of them. V and J calls and clone size are as listed in that table; D and trimming were resolved from the DNA. This sample has around 220,000 clones, with around 80% found just once. This TCR was recovered from a woman aged 80 or over with acute or convalescent COVID-19. The material sequenced was peripheral blood.

The CDR3 region has the DNA TGTGCCTGGAGTGTACTTCGGGGGGGCCTGTCGCATGCAGATACGCAGTATTTT. Its protein product is CAWSVLRGGLSHADTQYF. This rearrangement joins TRBV30 to TRBJ2-3, with 8 bases fitting TRBD2. The germline CDR1 and CDR2 sequences are GTSNPN and SVGIG (reference sequence). The CDR3 is made up of 18 amino acids. V was clipped by 0 bases and J by 4 bases; unmatched bases: 15. The complete variable domain, with remaining parts taken from reference TRBV30 and TRBJ2-3, reads SQTIHQWPATLVQPVGSPLSLECTVEGTSNPNLYWYRQAAGRGLQLLFYSVGIGQISSEVPQNLSASRPQDRQFILSSKKLLLSDSGFYLCAWSVLRGGLSHADTQYFGPGTRLTVL.